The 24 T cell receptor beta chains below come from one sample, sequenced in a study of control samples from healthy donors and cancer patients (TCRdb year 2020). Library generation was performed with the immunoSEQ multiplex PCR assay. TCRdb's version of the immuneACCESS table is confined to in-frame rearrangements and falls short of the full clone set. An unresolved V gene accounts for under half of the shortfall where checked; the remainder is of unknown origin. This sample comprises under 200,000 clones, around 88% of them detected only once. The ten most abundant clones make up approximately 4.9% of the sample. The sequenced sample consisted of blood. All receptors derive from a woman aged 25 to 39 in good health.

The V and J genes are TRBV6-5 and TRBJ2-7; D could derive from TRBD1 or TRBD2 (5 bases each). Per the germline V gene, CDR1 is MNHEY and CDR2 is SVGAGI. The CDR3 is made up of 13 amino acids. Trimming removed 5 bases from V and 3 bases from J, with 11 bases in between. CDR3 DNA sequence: TGTGCCAGCAGTCCCGGGACCCGCTACGAGCAGTACGTC. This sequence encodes CASSPGTRYEQYV.

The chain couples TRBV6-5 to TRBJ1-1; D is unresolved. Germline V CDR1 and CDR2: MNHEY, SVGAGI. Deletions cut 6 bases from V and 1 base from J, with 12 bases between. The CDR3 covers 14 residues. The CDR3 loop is CASREGDPNTEAFF. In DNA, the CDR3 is TGTGCCAGCAGGGAGGGTGACCCGAACACTGAAGCTTTCTTT.

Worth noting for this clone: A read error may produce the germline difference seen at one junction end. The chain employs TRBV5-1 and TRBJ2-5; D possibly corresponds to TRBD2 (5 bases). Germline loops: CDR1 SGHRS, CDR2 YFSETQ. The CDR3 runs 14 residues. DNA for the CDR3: TGCGCCAGCAGCTTGGCCCGGGGTCAAGGGACCCAGTACTTC. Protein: CASSLARGQGTQYF.

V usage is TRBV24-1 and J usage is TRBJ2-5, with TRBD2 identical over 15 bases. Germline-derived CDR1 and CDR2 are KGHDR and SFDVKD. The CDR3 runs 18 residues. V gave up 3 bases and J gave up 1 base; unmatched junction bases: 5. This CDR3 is CATSDRTSGGALQETQYF. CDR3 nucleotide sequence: TGTGCCACCAGTGATCGGACTAGCGGGGGGGCCCTCCAAGAGACCCAGTACTTC.

In DNA, the CDR3 is TGTGCTAGTGGTACGGGACAGGGGGCCTACAATGAGCAGTTCTTC. This codes for CASGTGQGAYNEQFF. V usage is TRBV12-5 and J usage is TRBJ2-1; 11 bases fit TRBD1. The CDR3 has 15 amino acids. V trimming: 5 bases; J trimming: 2 bases; junction bases outside the gene matches: 2. From germline, CDR1 is LGHNT and CDR2 FRNRAP.

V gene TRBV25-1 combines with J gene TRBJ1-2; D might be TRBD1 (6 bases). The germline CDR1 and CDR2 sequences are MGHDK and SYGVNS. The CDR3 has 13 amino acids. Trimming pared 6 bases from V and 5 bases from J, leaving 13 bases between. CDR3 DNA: TGTGCCAGCAGCCTTACTCAGGGGTATGGCTACACCTTC. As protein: CASSLTQGYGYTF.

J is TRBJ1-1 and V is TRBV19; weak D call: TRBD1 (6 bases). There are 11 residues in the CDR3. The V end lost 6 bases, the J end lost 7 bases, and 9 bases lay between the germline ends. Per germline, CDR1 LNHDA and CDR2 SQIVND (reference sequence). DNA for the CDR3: TGTGCCAGTAGCCACAGGGATGAAGCTTTCTTT. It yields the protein CASSHRDEAFF.

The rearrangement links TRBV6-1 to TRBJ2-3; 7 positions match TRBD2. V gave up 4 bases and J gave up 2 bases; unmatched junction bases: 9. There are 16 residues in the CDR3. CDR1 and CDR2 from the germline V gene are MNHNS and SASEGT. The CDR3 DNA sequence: TGTGCCAGCAGTGGGCAGGCGGGGGAACTCACAGATACGCAGTATTTT. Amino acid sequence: CASSGQAGELTDTQYF.

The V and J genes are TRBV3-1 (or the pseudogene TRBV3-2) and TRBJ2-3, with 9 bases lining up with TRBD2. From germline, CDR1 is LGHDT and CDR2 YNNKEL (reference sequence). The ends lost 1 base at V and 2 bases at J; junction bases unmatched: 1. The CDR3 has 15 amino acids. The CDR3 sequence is CASSQGLAVTDTQYF. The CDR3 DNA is TGTGCCAGCAGCCAAGGACTAGCGGTCACAGATACGCAGTATTTT.

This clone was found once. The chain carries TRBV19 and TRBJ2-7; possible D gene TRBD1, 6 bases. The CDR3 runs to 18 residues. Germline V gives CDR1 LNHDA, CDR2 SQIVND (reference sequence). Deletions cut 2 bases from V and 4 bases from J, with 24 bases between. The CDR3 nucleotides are TGTGCCAGTAGTATATTTGGAAAATTGGGAACAGGGCCTTACGAGCAGTACTTC. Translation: CASSIFGKLGTGPYEQYF.

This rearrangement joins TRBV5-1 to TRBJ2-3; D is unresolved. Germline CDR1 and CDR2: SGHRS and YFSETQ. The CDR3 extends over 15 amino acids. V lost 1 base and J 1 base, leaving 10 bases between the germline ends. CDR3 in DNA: TGCGCCAGCAGCTTGTTCGGTAGAGGCACAGATACGCAGTATTTT. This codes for CASSLFGRGTDTQYF.

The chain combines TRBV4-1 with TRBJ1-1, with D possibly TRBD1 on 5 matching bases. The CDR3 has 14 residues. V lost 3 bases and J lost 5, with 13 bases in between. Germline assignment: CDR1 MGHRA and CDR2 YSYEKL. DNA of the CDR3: TGCGCCAGCAGCCACCACGTCAGGGAGACTGAAGCTTTCTTT. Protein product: CASSHHVRETEAFF.

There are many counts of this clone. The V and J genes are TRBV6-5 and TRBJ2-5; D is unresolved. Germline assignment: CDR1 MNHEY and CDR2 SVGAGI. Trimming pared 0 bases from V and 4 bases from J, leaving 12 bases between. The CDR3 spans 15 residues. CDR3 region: CASSYSSQVGETQYF. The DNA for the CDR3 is TGTGCCAGCAGTTACTCGAGTCAGGTGGGAGAGACCCAGTACTTC.

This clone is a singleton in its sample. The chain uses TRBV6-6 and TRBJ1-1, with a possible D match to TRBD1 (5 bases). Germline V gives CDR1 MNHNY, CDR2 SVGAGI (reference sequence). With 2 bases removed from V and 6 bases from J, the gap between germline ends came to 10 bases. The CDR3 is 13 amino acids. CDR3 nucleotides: TGTGCCAGCAGTTACGCAGGGTTGCCTGAAGCTTTCTTT. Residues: CASSYAGLPEAFF.

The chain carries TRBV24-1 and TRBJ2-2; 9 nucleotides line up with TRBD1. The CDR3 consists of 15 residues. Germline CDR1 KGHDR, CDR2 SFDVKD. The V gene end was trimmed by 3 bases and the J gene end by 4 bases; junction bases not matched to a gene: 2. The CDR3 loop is CATSDRTGVTGELFF. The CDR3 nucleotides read TGTGCCACCAGTGATCGGACAGGGGTCACCGGGGAGCTGTTTTTT.

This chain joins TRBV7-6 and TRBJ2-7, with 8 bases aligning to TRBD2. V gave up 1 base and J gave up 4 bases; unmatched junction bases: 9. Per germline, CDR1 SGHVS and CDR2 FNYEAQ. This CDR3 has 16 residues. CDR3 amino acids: CASSLGPAGVEYEQYF. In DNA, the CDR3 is TGTGCCAGCAGCTTAGGGCCAGCGGGAGTTGAGTACGAGCAGTACTTC.

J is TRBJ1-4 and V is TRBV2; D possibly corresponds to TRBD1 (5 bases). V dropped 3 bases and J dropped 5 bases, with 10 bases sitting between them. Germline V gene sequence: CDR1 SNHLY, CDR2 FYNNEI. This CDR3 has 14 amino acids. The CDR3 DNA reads TGTGCCAGCAGTGATGACAGACTAAATGAAAAACTGTTTTTT. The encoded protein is CASSDDRLNEKLFF.

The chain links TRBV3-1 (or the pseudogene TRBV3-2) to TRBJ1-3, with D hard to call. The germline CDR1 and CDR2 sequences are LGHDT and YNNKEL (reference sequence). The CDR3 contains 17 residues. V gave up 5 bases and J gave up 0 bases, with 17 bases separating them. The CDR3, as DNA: TGTGCCAGCAGCTTACGTGCTGGGTATCCCTCTGGAAACACCATATATTTT. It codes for CASSLRAGYPSGNTIYF.

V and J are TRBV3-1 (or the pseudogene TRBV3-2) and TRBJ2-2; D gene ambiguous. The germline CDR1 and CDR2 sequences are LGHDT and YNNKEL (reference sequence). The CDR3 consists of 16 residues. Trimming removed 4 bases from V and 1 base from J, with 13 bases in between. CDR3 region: CASSRRTALNTGELFF. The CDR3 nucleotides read TGTGCCAGCAGCCGAAGGACGGCTTTGAACACCGGGGAGCTGTTTTTT.

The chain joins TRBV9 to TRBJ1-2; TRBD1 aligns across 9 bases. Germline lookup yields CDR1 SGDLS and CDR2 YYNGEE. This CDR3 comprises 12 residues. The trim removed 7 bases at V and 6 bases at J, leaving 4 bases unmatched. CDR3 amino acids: CASFTGGNGYTF. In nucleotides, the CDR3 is TGTGCCAGCTTTACAGGGGGCAATGGCTACACCTTC. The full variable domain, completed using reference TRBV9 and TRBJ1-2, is DSGVTQTPKHLITATGQRVTLRCSPRSGDLSVYWYQQSLDQGLQFLIQYYNGEERAKGNILERFSAQQFPDLHSELNLSSLELGDSALYFCASFTGGNGYTFGSGTRLTVV.

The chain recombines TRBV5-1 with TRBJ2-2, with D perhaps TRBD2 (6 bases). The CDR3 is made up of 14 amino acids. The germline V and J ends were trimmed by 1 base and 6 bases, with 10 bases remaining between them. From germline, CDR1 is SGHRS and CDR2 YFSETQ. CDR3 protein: CASSLTGEAGELFF. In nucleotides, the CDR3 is TGCGCCAGCAGCTTGACGGGAGAGGCCGGGGAGCTGTTTTTT. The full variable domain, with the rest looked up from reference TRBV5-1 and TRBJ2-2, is KAGVTQTPRYLIKTRGQQVTLSCSPISGHRSVSWYQQTPGQGLQFLFEYFSETQRNKGNFPGRFSGRQFSNSRSEMNVSTLELGDSALYLCASSLTGEAGELFFGEGSRLTVL.

CDR3 loop: CASSEGPTANYGYTF. The CDR3 nucleotides are TGTGCCAGCAGTGAAGGGCCCACGGCTAACTATGGCTACACCTTC. This rearrangement joins TRBV6-4 to TRBJ1-2; D remains unclear. There are 15 residues in the CDR3. V was cut by 3 bases and J by 0 bases, with 11 bases left in between. Germline V CDR1 and CDR2: MRHNA, SNTAGT.

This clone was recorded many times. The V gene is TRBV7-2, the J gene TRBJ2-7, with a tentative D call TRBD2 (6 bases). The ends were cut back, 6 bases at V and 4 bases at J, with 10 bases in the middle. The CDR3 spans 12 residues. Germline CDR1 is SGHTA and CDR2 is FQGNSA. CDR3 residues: CASRVAGYEQYF. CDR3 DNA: TGTGCCAGCAGGGTTGCGGGGTACGAGCAGTACTTC.

The CDR3 nucleotides read TGTGCCAGCAGTGAAGAACGGAGGGACCTGAACACCGGGGAGCTGTTTTTT. Amino acids: CASSEERRDLNTGELFF. V usage is TRBV6-1 and J usage is TRBJ2-2; D is possibly TRBD2 (6 bases). Looked up from germline, CDR1 is MNHNS and CDR2 is SASEGT. The CDR3 contains 17 residues. Trimming took 1 base from V and 1 from J, leaving 13 bases between them.